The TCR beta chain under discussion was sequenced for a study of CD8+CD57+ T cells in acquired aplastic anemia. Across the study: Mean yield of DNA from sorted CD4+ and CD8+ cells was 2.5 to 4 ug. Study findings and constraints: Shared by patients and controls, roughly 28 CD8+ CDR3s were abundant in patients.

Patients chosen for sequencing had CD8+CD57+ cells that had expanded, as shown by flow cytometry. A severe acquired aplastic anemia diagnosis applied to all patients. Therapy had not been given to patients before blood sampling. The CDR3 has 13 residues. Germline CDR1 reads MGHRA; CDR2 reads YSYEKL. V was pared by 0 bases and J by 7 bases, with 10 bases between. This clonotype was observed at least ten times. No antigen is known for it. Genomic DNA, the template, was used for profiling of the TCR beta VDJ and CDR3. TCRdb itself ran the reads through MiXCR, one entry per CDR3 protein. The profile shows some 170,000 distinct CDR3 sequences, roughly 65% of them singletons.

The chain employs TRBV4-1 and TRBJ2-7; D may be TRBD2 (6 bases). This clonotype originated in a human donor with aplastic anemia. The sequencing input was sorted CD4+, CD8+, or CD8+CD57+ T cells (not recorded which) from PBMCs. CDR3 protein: CASSQEDGGEQYF. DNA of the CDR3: TGCGCCAGCAGCCAAGAGGATGGGGGGGAGCAGTACTTC.